The rows below give T cell receptor beta chains drawn from one sample of a study of T cell responses to AZD1222 COVID-19 vaccine. The assay was immunoSEQ multiplex PCR, and TCRdb's table has in-frame clones only and misses some. Here the sample spans some 150,000 clones, roughly 90% being singletons. The starting material was peripheral blood, obtained 28 days after the second AZD1222 dose. The receptors stem from an adult who received the AZD1222 COVID-19 vaccine. The conserved cysteine and the conserved F or W are not part of the CDR3 here. Each record gives: clone size, V gene, D gene, CDR3 protein. D genes are given only for firm matches. The size entry is marked missing in some rows and otherwise reads once, few, many or a size class.

. TRBV15 TRBD2 ATSTVAGVVEQF
. TRBV19 . ASSISGGRAERRKLF
. TRBV5-8 . ASSLVTLLEPQH
. TRBV4-1 . ASSQPRGTEAF
. TRBV6-6 . ASTDRNYGYT
. TRBV27 . ASSLGKRAIAPYEQY
. TRBV28 TRBD1 ANQGQGSYEQY
once TRBV20-1 . SARLNEQF
once TRBV29-1 . SVEAPGRKQY
. TRBV12-3/TRBV12-4 . ASSPLQYNEQF
. TRBV3-1/TRBV3-2 . ASSQARRVNGETQY